These T cell receptor beta chains were read from a single sample in a study of T-cell reconstitution after alpha-beta-depleted transplantation in children. TCRdb re-called the PCR reads with MiXCR, one entry per CDR3 protein. Of 98,000 or so distinct CDR3 sequences in the sample, 23% were seen once. This specimen was PBMCs, taken before TCRalphabeta/CD19-depleted stem cell transplant. The source is a boy younger than 10 with acute lymphoblastic leukemia, due to receive a stem cell transplant. Each CDR3 is given with its conserved first and last residue. Each record gives: CDR3 length, V gene, clone size, D gene, CDR3 protein. D genes are given only for firm matches. Size is omitted from some rows. Given values are once, few, many or a class for expanded clones.

13 | TRBV12-3/TRBV12-4 | few | NA | CASTLGSPQPQHF
14 | TRBV5-6 | NA | NA | CASSLESAGETQYF
14 | TRBV4-3 | many | NA | CASSQEGGRETQYF
14 | TRBV20-1 | NA | NA | CSAQSDRQSYEQYF
16 | TRBV19 | NA | TRBD2 | CASSSSGTSGGAKEFF
17 | TRBV12-3/TRBV12-4 | NA | TRBD1 | CASSLLDWTGAHNEQFF
14 | TRBV11-3 | few | TRBD1 | CASSLTGEAGELFF
16 | TRBV27 | few | NA | CASSFFNSGGKETQYF
16 | TRBV20-1 | NA | NA | CSARVPIGGGYNEQFF
14 | TRBV6-1 | NA | NA | CATEGSVTYEGQYF
16 | TRBV11-2 | NA | NA | CASSSHPGKGTGELFF
16 | TRBV28 | few | TRBD1 | CASTASLGRGTDTQYF
14 | TRBV20-1 | NA | NA | CSARTVYSNQPQHF
14 | TRBV20-1 | few | NA | CSGGTEAPTYEQYF
17 | TRBV3-1 | few | NA | CASSQDFGARLYNEQFF
14 | TRBV5-1 | NA | NA | CASSFGGMNTEAFF
16 | TRBV11-2 | NA | NA | CASRPAGGAGTGELFF
14 | TRBV7-6 | NA | NA | CASSLERGTGELFF
14 | TRBV6-1 | few | TRBD1 | CAIAPDGQAGELFF